The following is a T cell receptor beta chain sequence with its context. Germline assignment: CDR1 LGHNA and CDR2 YNFKEQ. J was trimmed by 6 bases and V by 1 base; bases with no gene match: 3. This CDR3 has 15 residues. The data belong to a study of blood T cell repertoires in COVID-19. About the study: Sources were T cells, B-cell-depleted T cells, or PBMCs; the material itself was cDNA or gDNA.

Original analysis: It was from reference gene primer amplification that nucleated cell counts were estimated. Clones were sequenced by immunoSEQ multiplex PCR, and TCRdb holds only the in-frame ones, with some missing. That table furnishes V, J and clone size, whereas the DNA furnished D and trimming. This table has about 50,000 clones, about 89% appearing once. During active infection, Seattle patients enrolled and were then monitored through disease. Sequenced sample: peripheral blood. V and J are TRBV4-2 and TRBJ2-1, with 10 bases matching TRBD2. The source is a woman of 80 years or more with COVID-19, enrolled during active disease. The CDR3 nucleotides read TGTGCCAGCAGCCAAGGGAGCGGGGGGGCCAATGAGCAGTTCTTC. This codes for CASSQGSGGANEQFF.